This T cell receptor beta chain was identified in a study of identical twins. Findings and limits, study-wide: Abundant cord blood beta clonotypes carried fewer insertions; memory repertoires showed none. Alpha sequences that were out-of-frame and twin-shared showed an excess of low generation probability.

Healthy Caucasians supplied all donations. Template switching, a step in the protocol, added a universal primer site, and cDNA carried unique molecular identifiers. TCRdb re-called the 5' RACE reads through MiXCR, storing one row per CDR3 protein. This sample has 350,000 to 450,000 distinct CDR3 sequences; about a fifth occur once, and the top ten carry approximately 12%. This clonotype was found many times. Its specificity is unknown. CDR1 is SGHRS and CDR2 is YFSETQ in the germline V gene. There are 14 residues in the CDR3. The J segment lost 5 bases and the V segment lost 4 bases, leaving 7 bases of the junction unmatched.

The sequenced material came from naive T cells sorted from blood. The receptor was isolated from a man aged 45-65 years in good health. This chain uses TRBV5-1 with TRBJ1-1, with 8 bases that match TRBD1. The CDR3 reads CASSPDRGLTEAFF. In nucleotides, the CDR3 is TGCGCCAGCAGCCCCGACAGGGGTCTTACTGAAGCTTTCTTT.